Reported below is one TCR beta chain. There is no known antigen for this receptor. No clone much larger than this one lies a single base away; base qualities are absent. TCRbeta CDR3 regions were amplified from genomic DNA using the immunoSEQ Assay, a bias-controlled multiplex PCR. Per the source publication's procedure: Nucleated cell counts per sample were estimated from amplification of reference gene primers within the assay. To quantify the absolute abundance of each unique TCRbeta CDR3 rearrangement, sequence reads were collapsed and filtered. For each sample, productive Simpson clonality was calculated as the square root of Simpson's diversity index over productive rearrangements. The immuneACCESS repertoire file appears here via TCRdb, limited to in-frame rearrangements. These files lack a portion of the clones; in checked studies, under half of the deficit traces to unresolved V genes, and the cause of the others is not known. Clonal size and the V and J genes are those of that table, whereas D and trimming came from the DNA. In this sample the table shows about 13,000 clones, under 80% of which occur a single time. Approximately 40% of the sample rests with the top ten.

Each collaborating institution followed its own protocols to collect whole blood in K2EDTA tubes. Collaborator samples were shipped for TCRbeta analysis as frozen whole blood, isolated PBMCs, or DNA extracted from either sample type. The V and J ends are trimmed by 5 bases and 8 bases, leaving 10 bases between them. Including the terminal cysteine and phenylalanine, the CDR3 comprises 12 residues. Only the CDR3 DNA is retained, 36 bases long and in frame from the first base. The germline V gene (reference sequence) specifies LGHDT as CDR1 and YNNKEL as CDR2. The data were obtained in a study of blood T cell repertoires in COVID-19 (dated by TCRdb to 2020 to 2021). Regarding the research as a whole: Samples from collaborators originated in the United States, Italy and Spain and spanned both the acute and convalescent phases of COVID-19. The prospective study material was composed of cDNA or gDNA derived from T cells, B-cell-depleted T cells, or PBMCs. Subjects who had been exposed to COVID-19, were actively infected with it, or had recovered from it provided the deeply sampled blood TCRbeta repertoires that made up the dataset. The repertoires were released in a freely available public database meant as a resource for research on the immune response to SARS-CoV-2. The samples were drawn from two sources: the first 160 participants of the ongoing ImmuneRACE study, and 1,254 subjects contributed by 6 global collaborators. Sample metadata almost always included a de-identified subject ID, COVID-19 status, age in years and sex. HLA class I and class II types, where available, came from metadata supplied by the sample provider rather than from assay-based typing.

Points the paper makes about the study in general: The quantity of clinical and demographic metadata differed by source and by participant and was supplied without curation.

Recombination connected TRBV3-1 (or the pseudogene TRBV3-2) to TRBJ2-1; a weak D assignment points to TRBD1 (6 bases agree). The TCR was taken from a woman older than 75 with acute or convalescent COVID-19. Sequenced material: peripheral blood. The CDR3 protein: CASSNRVDEQFF. The sequenced DNA: TGTGCCAGCAGCAACAGGGTTGATGAGCAGTTCTTC.